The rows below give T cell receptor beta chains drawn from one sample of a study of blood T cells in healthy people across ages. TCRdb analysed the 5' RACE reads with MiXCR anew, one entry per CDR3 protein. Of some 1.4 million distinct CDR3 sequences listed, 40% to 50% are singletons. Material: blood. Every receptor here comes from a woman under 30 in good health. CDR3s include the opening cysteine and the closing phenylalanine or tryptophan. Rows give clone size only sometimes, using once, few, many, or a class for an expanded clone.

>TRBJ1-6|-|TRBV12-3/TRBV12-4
CASSLTGQVGPLHF
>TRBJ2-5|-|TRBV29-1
CSVVGLAGDEETQYF
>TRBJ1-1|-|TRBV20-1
CSARDGGAGEAFF
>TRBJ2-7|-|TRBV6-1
CASSESGLAGGPSYEQYF
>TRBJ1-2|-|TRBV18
CASSPVTGAAKGYTF
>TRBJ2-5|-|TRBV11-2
CASRLGQREARNRGYQETQYF
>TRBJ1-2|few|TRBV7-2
CASSYREGHYGYTF
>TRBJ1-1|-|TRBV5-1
CASSSYQGEAFF
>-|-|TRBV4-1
CASSHPGLVSEQYF
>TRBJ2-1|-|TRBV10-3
CAIRTSGDNEQFF
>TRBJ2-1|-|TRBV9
CASSVGGLAGPGGYNEQFF
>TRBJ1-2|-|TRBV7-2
CASSSTGPGGYTF
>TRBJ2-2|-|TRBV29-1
CSTTTGAANTGELFF
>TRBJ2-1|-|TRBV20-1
CSAREYRDRGYGGYNEQFF
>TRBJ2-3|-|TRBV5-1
CASRQANSIRTDTQYF
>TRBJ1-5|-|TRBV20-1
CSAGLQLSDQPQHF
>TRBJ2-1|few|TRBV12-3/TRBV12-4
CASSESNEQFF
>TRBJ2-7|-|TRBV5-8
CASSRGLAGGFYEQYF
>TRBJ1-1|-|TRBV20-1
CSARNTLNTEAFF
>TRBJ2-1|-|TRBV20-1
CSAPRGGLSSYNEQFF
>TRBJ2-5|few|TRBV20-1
CSALRTGQETQYF
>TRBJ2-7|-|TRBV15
CATSRDAGLSYEQYF
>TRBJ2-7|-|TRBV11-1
CASSPTATTIYEQYF
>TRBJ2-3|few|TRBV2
CASSDVGGSVPDTQYF
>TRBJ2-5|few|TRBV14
CASSPRPGLASQETQYF
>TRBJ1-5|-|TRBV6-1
CASTGQGYIMSNQPQHF
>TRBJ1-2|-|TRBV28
CATWGPGSDFYGYTF
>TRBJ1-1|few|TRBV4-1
CASSQERDRATEAFF
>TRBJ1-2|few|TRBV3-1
CASVDRGSTGGYTF